The rows below give T cell receptor beta chains drawn from one sample of a study of radiation and T cells in renal cell carcinoma. Using immunoSEQ multiplex PCR, the repertoire was profiled, and TCRdb retains in-frame clones only, with some absent. The top ten hold around 4.4% of the sample, which has roughly 150,000 clones, around 89% seen once. Sequencing was performed on blood, taken from a patient whose treatment included radiotherapy and nephrectomy. These receptors were collected from a woman aged 70-85 years with renal cell carcinoma. Each CDR3 is given with its conserved first and last residue. Clone size is shown for a subset of rows, as once, few, many or a class of expanded clone.

v_call	j_call	clone_size	cdr3_aa
TRBV30	TRBJ2-3	-	CAWSVGGDTQYF
TRBV5-1	TRBJ2-2	-	CASSYGLAGGRTGELFF
TRBV5-1	TRBJ1-3	-	CASSLAGTVSGNTIYF
TRBV6-6	TRBJ2-7	-	CASKGIGTSSYEQYF
TRBV6-1	TRBJ2-1	-	CASSENTLTLNEQFF
TRBV11-3	TRBJ2-2	-	CASSSLQGTPGELFF
TRBV5-1	TRBJ1-1	once	CASSLVGGPPMNTEAFF
TRBV28	TRBJ2-1	-	CASSLTQGYNEQFF
TRBV6-5	TRBJ2-7	-	CASRQGPRFYEQYF
TRBV4-3	TRBJ2-5	once	CASSPSRDRGHETQYF
TRBV7-9	TRBJ1-1	-	CASSFSEGAAFF
TRBV4-1	TRBJ2-7	-	CASRGGPPGAYEQYF
TRBV27	TRBJ1-1	-	CASSLSYTNTEAFF
TRBV5-8	TRBJ1-2	once	CASSLGTGLNYGYTF
TRBV2	TRBJ1-5	-	CASSRQGPSNQPQHF
TRBV5-4	TRBJ2-7	-	CASSYDRGGEQYF
TRBV9	TRBJ1-2	-	CASSVSGGSHGYTF
TRBV7-2	TRBJ1-2	-	CASSFTGPGGYGYTF
TRBV4-1	TRBJ2-5	-	CASSQAVGVTKTQYF
TRBV4-2	TRBJ1-2	once	CASSHARTGANYGYTF
TRBV19	TRBJ1-2	-	CASRRTGAGYGYTF
TRBV28	TRBJ1-2	-	CASSFRPGPQAYGYTF
TRBV2	TRBJ2-1	-	CASSGLVDEQFF
TRBV9	TRBJ2-7	-	CASSAHSGGVGSYEQYF
TRBV11-2	TRBJ2-2	-	CASSLAGGELFF
TRBV11-2	TRBJ1-3	-	CASSVKRISGNTIYF
TRBV30	TRBJ1-1	-	CAHEASPGGTEAFF
TRBV7-9	TRBJ2-2	-	CASSLGSSYTGELFF
TRBV7-2	TRBJ2-3	-	CASSLARLSTTDTQYF
TRBV4-2	TRBJ2-1	-	CASSPNRGIKNNEQFF
TRBV5-4	TRBJ2-7	-	CASSIDRGRIYEQYF
TRBV6-1	TRBJ2-3	-	CASSEAAAGGPDTQYF
TRBV5-1	TRBJ1-1	-	CASSLASPPRHTEAFF
TRBV29-1	TRBJ2-3	once	CSIRLSSSTDTQYF
TRBV18	TRBJ2-7	-	CASSPPGLAGLEQYF
TRBV4-1	TRBJ1-1	-	CASSRPGGVNTEAFF
TRBV28	TRBJ2-1	-	CASSLQWTDKFF
TRBV6-5	TRBJ1-2	-	CAISRDRSYGYTF
TRBV5-6	TRBJ1-6	-	CASSLGTGSSPLHF
TRBV30	TRBJ1-2	-	CACNRASYGYTF
TRBV11-3	TRBJ1-1	-	CASSAPGLQWTEAFF
TRBV5-1	TRBJ2-5	-	CASSLNGQETQYF
TRBV5-1	TRBJ2-5	-	CASTSRRTQETQYF
TRBV19	TRBJ1-1	few	CASSLLTGNTEAFF
TRBV7-9	TRBJ2-5	few	CASSSGTSETQYF
TRBV5-4	TRBJ1-6	-	CASRRDTMSSYNSPLHF